The 15 T cell receptor beta chains below come from one sample, sequenced in a study of identical twins. MiXCR, run by TCRdb on the 5' RACE reads, gives a single entry per CDR3 protein. The sample contains hundreds of thousands of distinct CDR3 sequences, about 7% of which appear only once. These data were also filed under a second study, of yellow fever vaccine responses in identical twins.

Sequenced material: PBMCs. These receptors were collected from a woman between 18 and 30 years old in good health.

V and J are TRBV7-9 and TRBJ1-1, with TRBD1 matching over 9 bases. Trimming took 5 bases from V and 6 from J; bases not matched to a gene: 13. The germline gives CDR1 SEHNR, CDR2 FQNEAQ (reference sequence). This CDR3 comprises 16 residues. The CDR3 loop reads CASSAPGTGSPSEAFF. The CDR3 DNA reads TGTGCCAGCAGCGCCCCCGGGACAGGGTCTCCATCTGAAGCTTTCTTT.

The J gene is TRBJ2-5, the V gene TRBV29-1, with D hard to call. Germline V gene sequence: CDR1 SQVTM, CDR2 ANQGSEA. The ends were cut back, 2 bases at V and 2 bases at J, with 6 bases in the middle. CDR3 size: 12 residues. CDR3 loop: CSVEWGQETQYF. For the CDR3, the DNA is TGCAGCGTTGAATGGGGACAAGAGACCCAGTACTTC.

The table lists this clonotype with a few counts. The J gene is TRBJ2-5, the V gene TRBV29-1, with D possibly matching TRBD1 (6 bases). Trimming took 6 bases from V and 2 from J, leaving 10 bases between them. Germline V gene data show CDR1 as SQVTM and CDR2 as ANQGSEA. The CDR3 consists of 12 residues. Here the CDR3 DNA reads TGCAGCGTGGACAGCACACAAGAGACCCAGTACTTC. The encoded protein is CSVDSTQETQYF.

This clonotype was seen a handful of times. The chain uses TRBV29-1 and TRBJ2-3, with D possibly matching TRBD2 (6 bases). CDR1 SQVTM and CDR2 ANQGSEA come from the germline V gene. V was clipped by 3 bases and J by 2 bases, with 15 bases between them. The length of the CDR3 is 15 residues. The CDR3 DNA reads TGCAGCGTTGACTACGCCGGGACTTCCACAGATACGCAGTATTTT. Encoded protein: CSVDYAGTSTDTQYF.

This clonotype has more than one count but fewer than ten. The chain combines TRBV20-1 with TRBJ2-1; 12 nucleotides match TRBD2. The CDR3 sequence is 15 residues long. Trimming at V came to 6 bases and at J to 5 bases, leaving 8 bases not matched to a gene. Per germline, CDR1 DFQATT and CDR2 SNEGSKA (reference sequence). CDR3 in amino acids: CSARASGRVDNEQFF. The CDR3 nucleotides read TGCAGTGCCCGCGCTAGCGGGAGGGTGGACAATGAGCAGTTCTTC.

This clonotype appeared a single time. This sequence joins TRBV7-3 and TRBJ2-1; 10 bases line up with TRBD2. CDR3 length equals 16 residues. CDR1 and CDR2 (germline): SGHTA, FQGTGA. The junction had 11 bases not matched to a gene; V was cut back by 4 bases and J by 8 bases. The DNA for the CDR3 is TGTGCCAGCAGCTACTTCGGGCCTAGCGGGAGCGATGAGCAGTTCTTC. Translation gives CASSYFGPSGSDEQFF.

This clonotype was picked up a small number of times. J is TRBJ2-5 and V is TRBV6-1; D ambiguous. Trimming shortened V by 5 bases and J by 3 bases, and 7 bases separated the two germline ends. Germline V gives CDR1 MNHNS, CDR2 SASEGT. The CDR3 totals 12 residues. As DNA, the CDR3 is TGTGCCAGCAGTAGTGAGAAAGAGACCCAGTACTTC. This translates into CASSSEKETQYF.

This clonotype turned up a few times. This rearrangement joins TRBV5-1 to TRBJ2-5; perhaps TRBD1 as D (5 bases). Between the trimmed V and J ends, which lost 4 bases and 3 bases, there was a span of 10 bases. The CDR3 is 13 residues long. The V gene's germline CDR1 is SGHRS and CDR2 YFSETQ. CDR3 loop: CASSTGPEETQYF. CDR3 sequence (DNA): TGCGCCAGCAGCACAGGACCAGAAGAGACCCAGTACTTC.

The table lists this clonotype with many counts. The chain joins TRBV28 to TRBJ2-3, with TRBD2 identical over 10 bases. This CDR3 contains 15 residues. The junction had 3 bases not matched to a gene; V was cut back by 6 bases and J by 0 bases. CDR1 is MDHEN and CDR2 is SYDVKM in the germline V gene. The CDR3 is CASSIAGGSTDTQYF. CDR3 nucleotides: TGTGCCAGCAGCATAGCGGGAGGCAGCACAGATACGCAGTATTTT.

This clonotype was observed at least ten times. V is TRBV4-1 and J is TRBJ1-2; tentatively, D is TRBD1 (5 bases). CDR1 and CDR2 from the germline V gene are MGHRA and YSYEKL. Trimming left V 0 bases short and J 8 bases short, with 16 bases between. This CDR3 spans 15 amino acids. The chain's CDR3 is CASSQDRASRDGYTF. Here the CDR3 DNA reads TGCGCCAGCAGCCAAGATAGGGCTTCGCGGGACGGCTACACCTTC.

This clonotype appeared a few times. This chain links TRBV14 with TRBJ2-7; D not certain. This CDR3 spans 15 amino acids. CDR1 and CDR2 from the germline V gene are SGHDN and FVKESK. Trimming removed 0 bases from V and 4 bases from J, with 13 bases in between. In DNA, the CDR3 is TGTGCCAGCAGCCAAGATCCCCCACCTGAGTACGAGCAGTACGTC. Protein sequence: CASSQDPPPEYEQYV.

The chain joins TRBV24-1 to TRBJ2-5; 8 nucleotides line up with TRBD2. The germline V gene encodes CDR1 KGHDR and CDR2 SFDVKD. J was trimmed by 7 bases and V by 9 bases; bases with no gene match: 9. The CDR3 totals 13 residues. CDR3 loop: CATGGGREGTQYF. The CDR3 nucleotides read TGTGCCACCGGCGGGGGGAGGGAAGGGACCCAGTACTTC.

This clonotype was seen at least ten times. J is TRBJ2-5 and V is TRBV12-5; 10 bases map to TRBD1. CDR1 and CDR2 from the germline V gene are LGHNT and FRNRAP. The CDR3 extends over 13 amino acids. After removal of 7 bases from V and 5 bases from J, the junction contained 4 bases not matched to a gene. CDR3 in DNA: TGTGCTAGTGAGACAGGGGGCTATGAGACCCAGTACTTC. Protein sequence: CASETGGYETQYF. The full variable domain, its missing parts supplied by reference TRBV12-5 and TRBJ2-5, is DARVTQTPRHKVTEMGQEVTMRCQPILGHNTVFWYRQTMMQGLELLAYFRNRAPLDDSGMPKDRFSAEMPDATLATLKIQPSEPRDSAVYFCASETGGYETQYFGPGTRLLVL.

This clonotype was recorded many times. The gene calls are TRBV12-3 or TRBV12-4 and TRBJ2-1; D is unclear. V lost 0 bases and J lost 8, with 8 bases in between. The CDR3 loop spans 13 amino acids. The CDR3 loop reads CASSLAYADEQFF. Written as DNA, the CDR3 is TGTGCCAGCAGTTTAGCGTACGCGGATGAGCAGTTCTTC.

This clonotype was seen many times. This sequence joins TRBV2 and TRBJ2-1, with 12 bases lining up with TRBD2. There are 15 residues in the CDR3. V shed 6 bases and J 7 bases; nucleotides not matched to a gene: 7. Germline CDR1 reads SNHLY; CDR2 reads FYNNEI. The CDR3 is CASSPSGRAGNEQFF. The CDR3 nucleotides are TGTGCCAGCAGCCCTAGCGGGAGGGCCGGGAATGAGCAGTTCTTC.